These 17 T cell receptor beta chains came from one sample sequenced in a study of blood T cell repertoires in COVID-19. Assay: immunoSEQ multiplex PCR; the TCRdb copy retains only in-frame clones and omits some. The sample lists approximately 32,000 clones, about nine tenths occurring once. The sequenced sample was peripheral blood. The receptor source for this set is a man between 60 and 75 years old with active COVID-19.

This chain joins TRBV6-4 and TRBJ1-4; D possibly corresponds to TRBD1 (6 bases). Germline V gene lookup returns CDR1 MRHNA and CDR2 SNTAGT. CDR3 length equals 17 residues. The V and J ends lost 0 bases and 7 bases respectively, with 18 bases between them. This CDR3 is CASSDSRQVNRAEKLFF. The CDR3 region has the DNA TGTGCCAGCAGTGACTCGAGACAGGTCAATAGGGCTGAAAAACTGTTTTTT.

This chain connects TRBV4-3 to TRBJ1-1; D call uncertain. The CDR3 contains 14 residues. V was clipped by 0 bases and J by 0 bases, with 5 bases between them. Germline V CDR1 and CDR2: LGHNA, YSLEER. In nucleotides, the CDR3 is TGCGCCAGCAGCCAAGACAGGCTGAACACTGAAGCTTTCTTT. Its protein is CASSQDRLNTEAFF.

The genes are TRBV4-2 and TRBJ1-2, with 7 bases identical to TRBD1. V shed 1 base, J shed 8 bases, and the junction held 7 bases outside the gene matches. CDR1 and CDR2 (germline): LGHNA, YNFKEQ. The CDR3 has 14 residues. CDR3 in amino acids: CASSQAGQVRGYTF. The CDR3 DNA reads TGTGCCAGCAGCCAAGCCGGACAGGTGAGGGGCTACACCTTC.

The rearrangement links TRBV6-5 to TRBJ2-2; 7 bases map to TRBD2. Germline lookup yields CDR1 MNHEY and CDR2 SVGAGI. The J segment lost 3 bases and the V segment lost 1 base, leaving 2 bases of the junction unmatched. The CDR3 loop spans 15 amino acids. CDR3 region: CASSYYAGDTGELFF. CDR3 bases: TGTGCCAGCAGTTACTATGCGGGGGACACCGGGGAGCTGTTTTTT.

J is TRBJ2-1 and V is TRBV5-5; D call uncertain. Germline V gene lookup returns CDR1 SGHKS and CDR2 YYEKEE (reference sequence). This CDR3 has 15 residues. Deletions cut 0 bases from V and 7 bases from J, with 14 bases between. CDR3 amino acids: CASSLVVGGQNEQFF. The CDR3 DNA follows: TGTGCCAGCAGCTTGGTAGTCGGTGGGCAAAATGAGCAGTTCTTC.

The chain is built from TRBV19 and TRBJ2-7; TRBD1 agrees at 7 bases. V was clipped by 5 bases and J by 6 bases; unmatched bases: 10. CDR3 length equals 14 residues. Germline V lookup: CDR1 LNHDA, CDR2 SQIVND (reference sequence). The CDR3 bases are TGTGCCAGTAGTGCCCAGACAGGGTCCCTCGAGCAGTACTTC. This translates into CASSAQTGSLEQYF.

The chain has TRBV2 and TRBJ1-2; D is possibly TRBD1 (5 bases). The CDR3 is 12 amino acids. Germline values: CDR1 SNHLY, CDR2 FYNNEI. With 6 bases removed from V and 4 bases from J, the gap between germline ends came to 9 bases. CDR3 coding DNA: TGTGCCAGCAGCCAGGGCGCCTATGGCTACACCTTC. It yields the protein CASSQGAYGYTF.

The CDR3 DNA reads TGTGCCAGCAGCTTGGTGCAGGGGGCCCATAATTCACCCCTCCACTTT. It is translated as CASSLVQGAHNSPLHF. The rearrangement uses TRBV5-5 and TRBJ1-6; TRBD1 matches at 8 bases. Unmatched junction bases numbered 4, after V lost 0 bases and J lost 5 bases. Germline assignment: CDR1 SGHKS and CDR2 YYEKEE (reference sequence). The CDR3 length is 16 residues.

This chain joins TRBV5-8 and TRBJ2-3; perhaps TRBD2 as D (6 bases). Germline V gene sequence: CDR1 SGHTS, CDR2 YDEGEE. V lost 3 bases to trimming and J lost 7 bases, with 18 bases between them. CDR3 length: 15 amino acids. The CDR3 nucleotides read TGTGCCAGCAGCTGGAGGGTGCTCGGGGGATATACGCAGTATTTT. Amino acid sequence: CASSWRVLGGYTQYF.

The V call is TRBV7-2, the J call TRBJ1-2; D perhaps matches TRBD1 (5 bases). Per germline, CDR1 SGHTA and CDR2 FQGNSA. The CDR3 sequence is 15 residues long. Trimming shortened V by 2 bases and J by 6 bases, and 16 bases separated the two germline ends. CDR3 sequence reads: CASSLLGGTRHGYTF. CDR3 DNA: TGTGCCAGCAGCTTACTGGGGGGGACGAGACATGGCTACACCTTC.

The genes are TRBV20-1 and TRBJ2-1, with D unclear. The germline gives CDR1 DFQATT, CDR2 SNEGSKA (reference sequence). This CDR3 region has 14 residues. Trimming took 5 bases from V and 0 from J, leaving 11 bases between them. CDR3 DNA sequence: TGCAGTGCTTGTGACTCCCGCTCCTACAATGAGCAGTTCTTC. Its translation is CSACDSRSYNEQFF.

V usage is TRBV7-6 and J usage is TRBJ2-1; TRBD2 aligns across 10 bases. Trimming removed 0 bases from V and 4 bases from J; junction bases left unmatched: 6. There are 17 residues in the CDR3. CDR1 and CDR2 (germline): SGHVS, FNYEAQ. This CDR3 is CASSLAPTSGPYNEQFF. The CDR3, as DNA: TGTGCCAGCAGCTTAGCCCCGACTAGCGGGCCTTACAATGAGCAGTTCTTC.

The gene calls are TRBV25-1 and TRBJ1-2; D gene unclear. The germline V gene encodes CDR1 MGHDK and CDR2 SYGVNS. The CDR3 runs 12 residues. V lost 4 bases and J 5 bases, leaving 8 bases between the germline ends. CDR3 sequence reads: CASSGAPYGYTF. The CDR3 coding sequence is TGTGCCAGCAGTGGGGCCCCGTATGGCTACACCTTC.

The CDR3 here is CASSLEGGQPQHF. The CDR3 coding sequence is TGTGCCAGCAGCTTAGAGGGGGGGCAGCCCCAGCATTTT. J is TRBJ1-5 and V is TRBV7-9, with a tentative D call TRBD1 (6 bases). The V gene's germline CDR1 is SEHNR and CDR2 FQNEAQ (reference sequence). The CDR3 extends over 13 amino acids. V shed 1 base and J shed 7 bases, with 8 bases lying between them.

CDR3 nucleotides: TGTGCCAGCAGCTCCGCTAGCGGGCTCAATGCGGCTGAGCAGTTCTTC. This translates into CASSSASGLNAAEQFF. The chain couples TRBV7-2 to TRBJ2-1, with TRBD2 identical over 8 bases. The CDR3 extends over 16 amino acids. V gave up 4 bases and J gave up 9 bases; unmatched junction bases: 14. Germline V gives CDR1 SGHTA, CDR2 FQGNSA.

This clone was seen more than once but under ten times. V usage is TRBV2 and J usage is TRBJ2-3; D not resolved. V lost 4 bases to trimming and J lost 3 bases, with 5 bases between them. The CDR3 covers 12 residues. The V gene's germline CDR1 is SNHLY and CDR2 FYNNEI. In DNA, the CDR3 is TGTGCCAGCAGTGTTGCGACAGATACGCAGTATTTT. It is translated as CASSVATDTQYF.

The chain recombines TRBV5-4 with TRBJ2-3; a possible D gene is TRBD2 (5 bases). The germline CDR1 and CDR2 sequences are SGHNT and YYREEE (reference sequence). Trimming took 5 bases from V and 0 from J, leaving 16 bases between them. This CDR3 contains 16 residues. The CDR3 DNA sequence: TGTGCCAGCAGGCCTGGAGGCGCAACAAGCACAGATACGCAGTATTTT. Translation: CASRPGGATSTDTQYF. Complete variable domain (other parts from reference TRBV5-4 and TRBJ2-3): ETGVTQSPTHLIKTRGQQVTLRCSSQSGHNTVSWYQQALGQGPQFIFQYYREEENGRGNFPPRFSGLQFPNYSSELNVNALELDDSALYLCASRPGGATSTDTQYFGPGTRLTVL.